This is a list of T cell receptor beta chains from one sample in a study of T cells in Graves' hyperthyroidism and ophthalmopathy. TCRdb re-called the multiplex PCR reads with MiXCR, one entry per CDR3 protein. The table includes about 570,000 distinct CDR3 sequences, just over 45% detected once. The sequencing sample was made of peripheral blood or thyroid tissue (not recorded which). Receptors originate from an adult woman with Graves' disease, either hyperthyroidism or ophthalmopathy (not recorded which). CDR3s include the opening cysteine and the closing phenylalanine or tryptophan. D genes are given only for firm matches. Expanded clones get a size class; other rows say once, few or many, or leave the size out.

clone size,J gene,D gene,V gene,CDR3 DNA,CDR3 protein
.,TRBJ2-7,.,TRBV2,TGTGCCAGCAGTTCGATCGGGGAAGAAACGCTAGGCTACGAGCAGTACTTC,CASSSIGEETLGYEQYF
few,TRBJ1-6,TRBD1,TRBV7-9,TGTGCCAGCAGCTCCTACCCATTCCTTGGACAGGCAGCCCTCCACTTT,CASSSYPFLGQAALHF
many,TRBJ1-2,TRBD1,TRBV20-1,TGCAGTGCGACGGCCGGGACAGGGGTACTATATGGCTACACCTTC,CSATAGTGVLYGYTF
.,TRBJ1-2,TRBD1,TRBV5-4,TGTGCCAGCAGCCTGGACAGGGGAACGGATGGCTACACCTTC,CASSLDRGTDGYTF
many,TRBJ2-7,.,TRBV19,TGTGCCAGTAGCCCCGGCCCGGACTCAACCTACGAGCAGTACTTC,CASSPGPDSTYEQYF
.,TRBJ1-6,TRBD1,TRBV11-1,TGTGCCAGCAGCCTACCGGGACAGGACAATTCACCCCTCCACTTT,CASSLPGQDNSPLHF
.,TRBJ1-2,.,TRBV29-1,TGCAGCGTTGAAGAGGGTATTTATGGCTACACCTTC,CSVEEGIYGYTF
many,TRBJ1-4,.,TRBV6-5,TGTGCCAGCAGGTCGCAGGGTGGGGCTGATGAAAAACTGTTTTTT,CASRSQGGADEKLFF
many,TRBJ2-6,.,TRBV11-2,TGTGCCAGCAGCCCCCGGACAACAGACTCTGGGGCCAACGTCCTGACTTTC,CASSPRTTDSGANVLTF
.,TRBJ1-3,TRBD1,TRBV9,TGTGCCAGCAGTTACAGAAGACAGGGGCTGGCTGGAAACACCATATATTTT,CASSYRRQGLAGNTIYF
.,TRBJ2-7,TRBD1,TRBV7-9,TGTGCCAGCAAGAGACCAACCGGACAGGGGGTCTACTACGAGCAGTACTTC,CASKRPTGQGVYYEQYF
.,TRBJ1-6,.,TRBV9,TGTGCCAGCGGGGGGTCAGGGGATAATTCACCCCTCCACTTT,CASGGSGDNSPLHF
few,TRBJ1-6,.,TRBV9,TGTGCCAGCAGCGGATCCCGGGACGGTTCACCCCTCCACTTT,CASSGSRDGSPLHF
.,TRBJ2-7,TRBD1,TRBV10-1,TGCGCCAGCAGATCGACAGGGTCGGGCGAGCAGTACTTC,CASRSTGSGEQYF
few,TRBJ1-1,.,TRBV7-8,TGTGCCAGCAGCTTGGACCAAACACAGGGTCGAGAGGCTTTCTTT,CASSLDQTQGREAFF
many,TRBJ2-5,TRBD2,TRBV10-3,TGTGCCATCAATCGGGGGAGCGGGAGACCCGGGACCCAGTACTTC,CAINRGSGRPGTQYF
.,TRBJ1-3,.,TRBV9,TGTGCCAGCAGCGTAGGAGGGCCGGAAAACACCATATATTTT,CASSVGGPENTIYF
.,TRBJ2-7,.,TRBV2,TGTGCTAGCCTCGGGACCGCATACGAGCAGTACTTC,CASLGTAYEQYF
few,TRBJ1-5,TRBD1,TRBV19,TGTGCCAGCCAGGAGACAGGGATCGCCAATCAGCCCCAGCATTTT,CASQETGIANQPQHF
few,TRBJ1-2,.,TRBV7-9,TGTGCCAGCAGTTCGACAGGTCCCTCGGCGGGCTACACCTTC,CASSSTGPSAGYTF
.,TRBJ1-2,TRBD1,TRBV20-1,TGCAGTGCTAGAAGGACAGGTCAAAACTATGGCTACACCTTC,CSARRTGQNYGYTF
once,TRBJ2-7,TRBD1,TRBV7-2,TGTGCCAGCAGCCCCTTACTGACAGGGCGGGAGCAGTACTTC,CASSPLLTGREQYF
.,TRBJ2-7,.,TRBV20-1,TGCAGTCGTAGAGGGAGTTCCTACGAGCAGTACTTC,CSRRGSSYEQYF
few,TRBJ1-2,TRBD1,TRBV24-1,TGTGCCACCGAAACGGGACAGGGTTTTGGCTACACCTTC,CATETGQGFGYTF
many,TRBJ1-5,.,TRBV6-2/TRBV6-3,TGTGCCAGCAGGAGCGAGAAGAGGGGGTTCAGTCAGCCCCAGCATTTT,CASRSEKRGFSQPQHF
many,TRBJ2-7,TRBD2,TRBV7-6,TGTGCCAGCAGCTTAGGAGCGGGAGCCGTCTTAGAGCAGTACTTC,CASSLGAGAVLEQYF
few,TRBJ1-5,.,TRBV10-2,TGCGCCAGCAGTGAGTCCGCAGGAGAATATCAGCCCCAGCATTTT,CASSESAGEYQPQHF
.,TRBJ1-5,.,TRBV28,TGTGCCAGCAGTTTTGATGGGGGAGGGCAGCCCCAGCATTTT,CASSFDGGGQPQHF
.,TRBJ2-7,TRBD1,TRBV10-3,TGTGCCAGCAGTGCCCCTTTCCGACAGGGGAAGGCCGAGCAGTACTTC,CASSAPFRQGKAEQYF
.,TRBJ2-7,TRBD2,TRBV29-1,TGCAGCGTTGACCAGCGGGGGGGCCTGGAGCAGTACTTC,CSVDQRGGLEQYF
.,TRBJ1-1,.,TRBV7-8,TGTGCCAGCAGCTTAGATGGGGGGGCGGGCACTGAAGCTTTCTTT,CASSLDGGAGTEAFF
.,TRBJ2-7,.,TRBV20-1,TGCAGTGCTAGCAGGGACAACTCCTACGAGCAGTACTTC,CSASRDNSYEQYF
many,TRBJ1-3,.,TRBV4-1,TGCGCCAGCAGCCAGAACAGGGCCGGAAGCTCTGGAAACACCATATATTTT,CASSQNRAGSSGNTIYF
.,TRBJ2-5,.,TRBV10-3,TGTGCCATCAGTGAGGATAGGGGCTTGGAGCAGCTCTTC,CAISEDRGLEQLF
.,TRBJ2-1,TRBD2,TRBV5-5,TGTGCCAGCAGGAACGGCGGGGGGGACAATGAGCAGTTCTTC,CASRNGGGDNEQFF
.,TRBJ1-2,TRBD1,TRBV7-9,TGTGCCAGCAGCCCCCGTTCCACCGTGGACAGGGGGCATGGCTACACCTTC,CASSPRSTVDRGHGYTF
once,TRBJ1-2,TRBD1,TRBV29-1,TGCAGCGTTGGGACAGGACACGGCTACACCTTC,CSVGTGHGYTF
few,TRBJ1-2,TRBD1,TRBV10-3,TGTGCCATCAGTGCTGACAGGGGAGTGGAAGATGGCTACACCTTC,CAISADRGVEDGYTF
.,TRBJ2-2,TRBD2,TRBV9,TGTGCCAGCAGCGTAGCAAGGGGGGGACTAGCGGGAGGGACCGGGGAGCTGTTTTTT,CASSVARGGLAGGTGELFF
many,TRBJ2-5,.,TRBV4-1,TGCGCCAGCAGCCCCGAGGGGGGAGCGGGTGAGACCCAGTACTTC,CASSPEGGAGETQYF
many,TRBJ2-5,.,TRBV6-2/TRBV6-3,TGTGCCAGCAGTTACTCGAACGCGAGGGAGACCCAGTACTTC,CASSYSNARETQYF
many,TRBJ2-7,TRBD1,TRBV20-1,TGCAGTGCTTTTGACAGGGGTTCCTCCTACGAGCAGTACTTC,CSAFDRGSSYEQYF
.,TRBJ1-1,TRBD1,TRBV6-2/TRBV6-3,TGTGCCAGCAGTCTGACAGGGACGGACACTGAAGCTTTCTTT,CASSLTGTDTEAFF
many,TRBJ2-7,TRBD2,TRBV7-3,TGTGCCAGCAGCTCTGAGCGGGAGGACGAGCAGTACTTC,CASSSEREDEQYF
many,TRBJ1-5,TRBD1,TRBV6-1,TGTGCCTCCGGACAGGGGATCTCCTGGCCCCAGCATTTT,CASGQGISWPQHF
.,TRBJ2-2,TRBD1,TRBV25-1,TGTGCCAGCAGGCGGACAGGGGGCGGCGGGGAGCTGTTTTTT,CASRRTGGGGELFF
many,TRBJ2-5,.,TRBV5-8,TGTGCCAGCAGCCCCTTAGGGCAAGAGACCCAGTACTTC,CASSPLGQETQYF
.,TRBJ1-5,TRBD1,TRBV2,TGTGCCAGCAGCAGGACAGGGGGCGGATTATATCAGCCCCAGCATTTT,CASSRTGGGLYQPQHF
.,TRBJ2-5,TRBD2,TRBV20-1,TGCAGTGCTTTCTCGGCAGCGGGGCGTATGGAGACCCAGTACTTC,CSAFSAAGRMETQYF
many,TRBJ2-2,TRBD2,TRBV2,TGTGCCAGCAGAGCGGGAGGGCCTGGCGGGGAGCTGTTTTTT,CASRAGGPGGELFF
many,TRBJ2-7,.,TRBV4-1,TGCGCCAGCAGCCAAGATCATACTAGACGGTACGAGCAGTACTTC,CASSQDHTRRYEQYF
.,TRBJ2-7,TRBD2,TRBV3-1,TGTGCCAGCAGCCCTTTTCGGACTAGCGGGTCCTACGAGCAGTACTTC,CASSPFRTSGSYEQYF
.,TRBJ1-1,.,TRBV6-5,TGTGCCAGCAGGGGGGGGCAAGGCACTGAAGCTTTCTTT,CASRGGQGTEAFF